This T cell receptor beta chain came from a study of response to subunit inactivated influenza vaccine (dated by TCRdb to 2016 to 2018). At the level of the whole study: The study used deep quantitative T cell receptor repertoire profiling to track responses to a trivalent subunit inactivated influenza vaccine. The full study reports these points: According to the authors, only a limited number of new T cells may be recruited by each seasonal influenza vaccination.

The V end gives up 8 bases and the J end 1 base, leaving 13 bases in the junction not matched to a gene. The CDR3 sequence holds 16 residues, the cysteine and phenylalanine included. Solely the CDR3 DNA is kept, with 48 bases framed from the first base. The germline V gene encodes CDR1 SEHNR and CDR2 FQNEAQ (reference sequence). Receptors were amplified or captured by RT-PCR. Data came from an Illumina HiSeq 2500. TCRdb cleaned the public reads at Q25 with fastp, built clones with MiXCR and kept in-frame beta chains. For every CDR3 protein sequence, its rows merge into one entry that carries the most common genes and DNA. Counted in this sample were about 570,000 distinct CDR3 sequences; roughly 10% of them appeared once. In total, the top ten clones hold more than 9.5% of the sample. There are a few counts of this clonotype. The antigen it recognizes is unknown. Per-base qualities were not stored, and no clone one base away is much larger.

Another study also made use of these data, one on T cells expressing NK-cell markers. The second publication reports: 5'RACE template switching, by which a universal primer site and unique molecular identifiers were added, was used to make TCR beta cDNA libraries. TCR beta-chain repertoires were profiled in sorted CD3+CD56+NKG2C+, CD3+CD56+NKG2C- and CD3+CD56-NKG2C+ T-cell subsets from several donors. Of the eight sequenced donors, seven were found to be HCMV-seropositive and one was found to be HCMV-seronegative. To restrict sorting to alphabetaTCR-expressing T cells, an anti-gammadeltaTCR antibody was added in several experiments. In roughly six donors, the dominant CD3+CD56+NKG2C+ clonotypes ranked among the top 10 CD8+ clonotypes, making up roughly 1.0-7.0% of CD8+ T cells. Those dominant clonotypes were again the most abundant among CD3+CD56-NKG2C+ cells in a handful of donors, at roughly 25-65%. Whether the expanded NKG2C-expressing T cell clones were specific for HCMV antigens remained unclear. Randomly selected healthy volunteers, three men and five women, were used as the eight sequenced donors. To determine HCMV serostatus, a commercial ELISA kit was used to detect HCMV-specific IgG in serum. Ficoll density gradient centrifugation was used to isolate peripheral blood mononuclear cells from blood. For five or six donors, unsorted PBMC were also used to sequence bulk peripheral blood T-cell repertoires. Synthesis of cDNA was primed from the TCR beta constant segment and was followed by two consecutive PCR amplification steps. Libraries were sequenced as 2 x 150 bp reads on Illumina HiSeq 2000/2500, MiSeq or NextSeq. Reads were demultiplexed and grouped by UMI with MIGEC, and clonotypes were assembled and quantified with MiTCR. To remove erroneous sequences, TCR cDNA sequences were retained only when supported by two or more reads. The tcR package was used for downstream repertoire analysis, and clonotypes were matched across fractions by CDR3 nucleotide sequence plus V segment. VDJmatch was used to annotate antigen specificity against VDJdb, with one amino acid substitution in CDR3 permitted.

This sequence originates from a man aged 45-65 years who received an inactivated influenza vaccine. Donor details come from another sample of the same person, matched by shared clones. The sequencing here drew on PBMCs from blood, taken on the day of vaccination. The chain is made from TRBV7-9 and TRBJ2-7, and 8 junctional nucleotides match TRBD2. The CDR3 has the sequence CASGYPGGSASYEQYF. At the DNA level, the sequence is TGTGCCAGCGGATACCCGGGGGGGAGCGCATCCTACGAGCAGTACTTC.